The 19 T cell receptor beta chains below all came from one sample that was sequenced in a study of T cells in narcolepsy. Repertoires were generated with immunoSEQ multiplex PCR, while TCRdb's copy carries only in-frame clones and drops some. The sample has about 30,000 clones, 83% seen once; the top ten hold roughly 0.7%. Specimen: memory (CD45RA-) CD4+ T cells from blood. These receptors all come from a human donor in good health.

The rearrangement links TRBV28 to TRBJ1-6; TRBD1 matches at 9 bases. Germline V CDR1 and CDR2: MDHEN, SYDVKM. V trimming: 7 bases; J trimming: 7 bases; junction bases outside the gene matches: 8. CDR3 size: 15 residues. The CDR3 bases are TGTGCCAGCAACCGGCGGGACAGGGAAAATTCACCCCTCCACTTT. As protein: CASNRRDRENSPLHF.

This sequence joins TRBV11-2 and TRBJ2-1; D gene uncertain. The CDR3 is made up of 10 amino acids. Trimming stripped 3 bases from V and 8 bases from J, with 2 bases between. CDR1 is SGHAT and CDR2 is FQNNGV in the germline V gene. In DNA form, the CDR3 reads TGTGCCAGCAGCTTGTATGAGCAGTTCTTC. Translated: CASSLYEQFF.

The genes are TRBV5-1 and TRBJ2-3; D unresolved. CDR1 is SGHRS and CDR2 is YFSETQ in the germline V gene. The CDR3 consists of 13 residues. The V gene lost 1 base and the J gene lost 2 bases, with 5 bases spanning the gap. The CDR3 coding sequence is TGCGCCAGCAGCTTGATCCCCACAGATACGCAGTATTTT. This encodes CASSLIPTDTQYF.

In DNA, the CDR3 is TGTGCCAGCAGCCGGACAGGGACCAATGAGCAGTTCTTC. Protein sequence: CASSRTGTNEQFF. The chain couples TRBV5-5 to TRBJ2-1; 8 bases fit TRBD1. This CDR3 is built from 13 residues. Germline assignment: CDR1 SGHKS and CDR2 YYEKEE (reference sequence). V shed 4 bases and J 6 bases; nucleotides not matched to a gene: 3.

This chain uses TRBV6-1 with TRBJ1-5; TRBD1 matches at 8 bases. The V gene end was trimmed by 4 bases and the J gene end by 2 bases; junction bases not matched to a gene: 10. This CDR3 comprises 17 residues. Germline CDR1 is MNHNS and CDR2 is SASEGT. CDR3 region: CASSGRTGNAGNQPQHF. The DNA for the CDR3 is TGTGCCAGCAGTGGACGGACAGGGAATGCCGGCAATCAGCCCCAGCATTTT.

This sequence joins TRBV5-1 and TRBJ2-3, with 9 bases aligning to TRBD1. With 5 bases clipped from V and 2 bases from J, the junction kept 6 bases outside the gene matches. Per germline, CDR1 SGHRS and CDR2 YFSETQ. This CDR3 has 15 amino acids. This CDR3 is CASRAGDRVTDTQYF. The CDR3 nucleotides read TGCGCCAGCAGGGCCGGGGACAGGGTCACAGATACGCAGTATTTT.

The chain joins TRBV5-4 to TRBJ1-6; D unresolved. Per germline, CDR1 SGHNT and CDR2 YYREEE (reference sequence). Trimming pared 4 bases from V and 8 bases from J, leaving 19 bases between. The CDR3 sequence is 16 residues long. The DNA of the CDR3 is TGTGCCAGCAGCCCCAAAGGGCGTGGGCTGGATTCACCCCTCCACTTT. The encoded protein is CASSPKGRGLDSPLHF.

The chain employs TRBV30 and TRBJ1-6, with 8 nucleotides matching TRBD1. The CDR3 runs 12 residues. The V gene end was trimmed by 8 bases and the J gene end by 10 bases; junction bases not matched to a gene: 7. Germline CDR1 reads GTSNPN; CDR2 reads SVGIG (reference sequence). As DNA, the CDR3 is TGTGCCCTCGGACAGGGTGACTCACCCCTCCACTTT. It specifies CALGQGDSPLHF.

The chain is built from TRBV6-1 and TRBJ2-7; D possibly matches TRBD1 or TRBD2 (5 bases each). Deletions cut 5 bases from V and 0 bases from J, with 14 bases between. Germline V gene sequence: CDR1 MNHNS, CDR2 SASEGT. CDR3 length equals 15 residues. CDR3: CASSKTWDGSYEQYF. In DNA form, the CDR3 reads TGTGCCAGCAGTAAAACATGGGACGGCTCCTACGAGCAGTACTTC.

The chain recombines TRBV29-1 with TRBJ2-2; 7 nucleotides line up with TRBD2. Germline values: CDR1 SQVTM, CDR2 ANQGSEA. The junction had 6 bases not matched to a gene; V was cut back by 6 bases and J by 5 bases. The CDR3 contains 13 residues. This CDR3 is CSVREGRTGELFF. The DNA for the CDR3 is TGCAGCGTGAGGGAGGGAAGGACCGGGGAGCTGTTTTTT.

The rearrangement uses TRBV7-2 and TRBJ1-1, with D perhaps matching TRBD1 (6 bases). The CDR3 has 16 amino acids. The germline V gene encodes CDR1 SGHTA and CDR2 FQGNSA. V lost 5 bases, J lost 0 bases, and 16 bases lay in between. The CDR3 protein is CASSRGGWDMNTEAFF. Written as DNA, the CDR3 is TGTGCCAGCAGCCGAGGGGGATGGGACATGAACACTGAAGCTTTCTTT.

CDR3 coding DNA: TGCGCCAGCAGCCAGGGACAGGACCAAGAGACCCAGTACTTC. Encoded protein: CASSQGQDQETQYF. The genes are TRBV4-3 and TRBJ2-5; 8 nucleotides agree with TRBD1. This CDR3 has 14 residues. Germline trimming cut 3 bases from V and 0 bases from J; bases unmatched to any gene: 0. CDR1 and CDR2 (germline): LGHNA, YSLEER.

This clone was detected only a few times. Here the CDR3 omits its conserved ending phenylalanine or tryptophan, so a read error is the likely source. The DNA is omitted, as the CDR3 cannot be located on it reliably, and the CDR3 follows TCRdb's listing. V and J are TRBV14 and TRBJ2-7; TRBD1 reflects the table's D call only, with no check against the DNA. The CDR3 has 10 amino acids, counting both end residues. CDR1 is SGHDN and CDR2 is FVKESK in the germline V gene. The CDR3 region is CASSQVSSGL.

V gene TRBV6-6 combines with J gene TRBJ2-7, with TRBD1 matching 9 bases. The germline gives CDR1 MNHNY, CDR2 SVGAGI (reference sequence). V shed 5 bases, J shed 3 bases, and the junction held 5 bases outside the gene matches. The CDR3 has 14 amino acids. The CDR3 protein is CASSPRDRVYEQYV. The CDR3 region has the DNA TGTGCCAGCAGTCCACGGGACAGGGTCTACGAGCAGTACGTC.

The CDR3 DNA is TGTGCCAGCAGCTCGACAGGGTTCTACGAGCAGTACTTC. This gives the protein CASSSTGFYEQYF. The chain joins TRBV28 to TRBJ2-7; TRBD1 aligns across 7 bases. Germline assignment: CDR1 MDHEN and CDR2 SYDVKM. V trimming: 6 bases; J trimming: 3 bases; junction bases outside the gene matches: 5. This CDR3 is 13 amino acids long.

This chain joins TRBV21-1 and TRBJ2-1; the table calls TRBD1, which could not be checked here. TRBV21-1 is classified as a pseudogene. CDR3 length: 15 amino acids. The chain's CDR3 is CASSKPYRGYNEQFF. For the CDR3, the DNA is TGTGCCAGCAGCAAACCATACAGGGGGTACAATGAGCAGTTCTTC.

This clone was detected only once. The rearrangement links TRBV15 to TRBJ1-5, with a weak D call TRBD1 (5 bases). Trimming took off 3 bases at V and 5 bases at J, with 8 bases between the two ends. Germline V lookup: CDR1 LNHNV, CDR2 YYDKDF (reference sequence). The CDR3 is made up of 13 amino acids. The CDR3 region is CATSRAGDQPQHF. CDR3 in DNA: TGTGCCACCAGCAGGGCGGGGGATCAGCCCCAGCATTTT.

This rearrangement joins TRBV6-5 to TRBJ2-5; unclear D gene. Germline values: CDR1 MNHEY, CDR2 SVGAGI. The CDR3 runs 14 residues. The V end was cut by 6 bases, the J end by 0 bases, with 11 bases between. CDR3 DNA: TGTGCCAGCAGCCCCGGACGGAACCAAGAGACCCAGTACTTC. This codes for CASSPGRNQETQYF.

The CDR3 nucleotides read TGTGCCAGCAGCGGGGGGACAGGCGACAACACTGAAGCTTTCTTT. Residues: CASSGGTGDNTEAFF. V and J are TRBV11-2 and TRBJ1-1; 8 bases are a match to TRBD1. CDR3 length equals 15 residues. The J segment lost 2 bases and the V segment lost 5 bases, leaving 7 bases of the junction unmatched. Germline V gene sequence: CDR1 SGHAT, CDR2 FQNNGV.